This T cell receptor (beta chain) is drawn from a study of monozygotic twins with inflammatory bowel disease. TCRdb re-called the 5' RACE reads; one entry per CDR3 protein, DNA not given. This sample's table has under 200,000 distinct CDR3 sequences. Germline-derived CDR1 and CDR2 are KGHDR and SFDVKD. This CDR3 comprises 13 residues. V gene TRBV24-1 combines with J gene TRBJ2-7; TCRdb's assignment of TRBD1 cannot be checked, as there is no DNA. The clonotype was recovered from a human donor with ulcerative colitis or Crohn's disease, or a healthy co-twin of an affected twin (not recorded which). The sample comprised blood. Here the CDR3 reads CATRDRASYEQYF.